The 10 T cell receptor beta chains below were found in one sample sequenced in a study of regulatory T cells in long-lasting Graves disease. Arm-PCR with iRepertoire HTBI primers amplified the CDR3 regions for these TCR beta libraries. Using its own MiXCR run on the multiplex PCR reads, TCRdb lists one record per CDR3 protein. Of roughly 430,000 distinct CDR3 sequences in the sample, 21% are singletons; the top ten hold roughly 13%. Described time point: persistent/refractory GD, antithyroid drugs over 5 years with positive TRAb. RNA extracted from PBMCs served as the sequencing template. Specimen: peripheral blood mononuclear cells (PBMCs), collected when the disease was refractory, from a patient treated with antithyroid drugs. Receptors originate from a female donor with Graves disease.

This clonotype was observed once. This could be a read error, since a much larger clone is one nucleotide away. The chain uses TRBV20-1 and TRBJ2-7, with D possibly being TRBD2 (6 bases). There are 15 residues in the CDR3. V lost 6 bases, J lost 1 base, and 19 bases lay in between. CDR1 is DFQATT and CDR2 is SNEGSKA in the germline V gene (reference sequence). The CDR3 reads CSAGGTARESYEQYF. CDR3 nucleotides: TGCAGTGCCGGCGGGACGGCCAGGGAATCCTACGAGCAGTACTTC.

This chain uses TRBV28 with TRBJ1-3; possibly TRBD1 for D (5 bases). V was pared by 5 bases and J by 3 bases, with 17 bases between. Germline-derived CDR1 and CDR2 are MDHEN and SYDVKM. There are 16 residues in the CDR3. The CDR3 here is CASSRGTDELGNTIYF. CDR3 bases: TGTGCCAGCAGTCGGGGGACGGATGAACTTGGAAACACCATATATTTT.

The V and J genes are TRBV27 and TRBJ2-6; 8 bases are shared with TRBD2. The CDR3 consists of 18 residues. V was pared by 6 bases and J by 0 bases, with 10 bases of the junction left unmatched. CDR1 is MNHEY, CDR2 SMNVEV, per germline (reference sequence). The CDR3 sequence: CASSPLAERLSGANVLTF. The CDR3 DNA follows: TGTGCCAGCAGCCCACTAGCGGAGAGACTCTCTGGGGCCAACGTCCTGACTTTC.

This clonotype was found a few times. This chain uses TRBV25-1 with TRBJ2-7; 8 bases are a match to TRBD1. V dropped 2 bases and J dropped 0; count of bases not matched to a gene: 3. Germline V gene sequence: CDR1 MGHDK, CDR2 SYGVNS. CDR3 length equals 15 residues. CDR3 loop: CASSERQGISYEQYF. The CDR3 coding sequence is TGTGCCAGCAGTGAAAGACAGGGGATCTCCTACGAGCAGTACTTC.

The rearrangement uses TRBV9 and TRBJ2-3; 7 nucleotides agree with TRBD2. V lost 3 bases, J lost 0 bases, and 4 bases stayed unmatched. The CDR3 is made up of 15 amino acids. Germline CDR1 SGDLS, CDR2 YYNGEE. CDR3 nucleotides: TGTGCCAGCAGCGCAGCGGGGTCTAGCACAGATACGCAGTATTTT. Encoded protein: CASSAAGSSTDTQYF.

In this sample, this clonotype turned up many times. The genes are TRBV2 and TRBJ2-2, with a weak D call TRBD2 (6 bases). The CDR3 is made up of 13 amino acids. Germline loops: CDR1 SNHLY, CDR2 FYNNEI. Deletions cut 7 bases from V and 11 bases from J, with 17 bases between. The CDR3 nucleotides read TGTGCCAGCAAGAACCGGGACTTTGTCGAGCTGTTTTTT. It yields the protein CASKNRDFVELFF.

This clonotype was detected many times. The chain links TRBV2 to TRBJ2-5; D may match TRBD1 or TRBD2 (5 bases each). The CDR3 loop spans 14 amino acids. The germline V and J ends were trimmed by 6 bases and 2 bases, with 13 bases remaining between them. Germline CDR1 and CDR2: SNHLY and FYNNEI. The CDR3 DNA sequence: TGTGCCAGCAGGGCCGGGACGTTACAAGAGACCCAGTACTTC. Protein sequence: CASRAGTLQETQYF.

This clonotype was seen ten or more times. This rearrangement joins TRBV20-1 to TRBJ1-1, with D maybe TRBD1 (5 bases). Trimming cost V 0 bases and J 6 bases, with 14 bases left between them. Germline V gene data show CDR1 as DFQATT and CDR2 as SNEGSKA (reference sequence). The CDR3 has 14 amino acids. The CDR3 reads CSAREGGRGPEAFF. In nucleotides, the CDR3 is TGCAGTGCTAGAGAGGGGGGTAGGGGCCCTGAAGCTTTCTTT.

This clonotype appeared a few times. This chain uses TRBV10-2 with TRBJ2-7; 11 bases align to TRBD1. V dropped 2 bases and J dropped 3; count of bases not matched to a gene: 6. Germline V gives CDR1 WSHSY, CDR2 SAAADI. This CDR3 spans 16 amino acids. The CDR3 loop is CASSEIGTGGFYEQYF. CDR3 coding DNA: TGCGCCAGCAGTGAGATAGGGACAGGGGGTTTCTACGAGCAGTACTTC.

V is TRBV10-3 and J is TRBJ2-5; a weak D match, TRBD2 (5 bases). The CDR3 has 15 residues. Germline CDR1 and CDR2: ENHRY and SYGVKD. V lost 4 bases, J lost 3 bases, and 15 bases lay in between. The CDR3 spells CAISAEDSEKETQYF. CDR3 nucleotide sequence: TGTGCCATCAGTGCCGAGGATAGCGAAAAAGAGACCCAGTACTTC.